This TCR beta chain is from a study of shared clonotypes between healthy human individuals. Whole-study context: Aged 18 to 49, the donors were a couple of women and three men.

The CDR3 consists of 15 residues. The V gene lost 8 bases and the J gene lost 7 bases, with 20 bases spanning the gap. In germline, CDR1 is MNHNS, CDR2 SASEGT. Regarding this clone: As yet, its antigen is unknown.

Sequencing used immunoSEQ multiplex PCR; TCRdb keeps in-frame clones, though not all of them. Of about 1 million clones in the sample, approximately 76% were seen once. Whole-study findings and limits: Non-shared clonotypes showed lower generation probabilities than clonotypes common to all four donors.

The material sequenced was memory CD4+ T cells sorted from blood. The subset denotes: CD45RA-negative fraction. The gene calls are TRBV6-1 and TRBJ2-2, with no clear D. This clonotype originated in a man aged 18 to 29 in good health. The CDR3 DNA reads as TGTGCCAGCTATCTTATGGGTAGCTCGAGCGGGGAGCTGTTTTTT. Protein sequence: CASYLMGSSSGELFF.